The sequence of this T cell receptor (beta chain) was determined in a study of Tregs in tolerant kidney transplant recipients. From germline, CDR1 is MNHEY and CDR2 SVGAGI. Trimming shortened V by 0 bases and J by 5 bases, and 13 bases separated the two germline ends. This CDR3 region has 15 residues. Of note for this clone: Its specificity is not known.

Assay used: immunoSEQ multiplex PCR; TCRdb lists only in-frame clones, some missing. The sample includes under 300,000 clones, approximately 83% of them seen just once. Findings of the study overall: Validation in larger populations is needed because few patients were studied. Expanding Tregs on activated donor B cells appeared to best identify donor-specific TCRbeta clones. This study did not directly address biological reproducibility.

CD4+CD25+CD127- Tregs, CD4+CD25- non-Tregs, CD4 and CD8 cells were sorted. The chain links TRBV6-5 to TRBJ1-2, with D possibly TRBD1 on 6 matching bases. The sequencing sample was made of CD4+ T cells from blood. The TCR was taken from a human donor in good health. CDR3 nucleotide sequence: TGTGCCAGCAGTTACTCCCGGACAGAGACTTATGGCTACACCTTC. Amino acids: CASSYSRTETYGYTF.